This TCR beta chain was recovered during a study of glioma-infiltrating T cells after dendritic cell vaccination. Overall study context: Between about 2002 and 2012, patients got autologous tumor lysate-pulsed dendritic cell vaccines.

CDR3 length: 13 amino acids. J lost 4 bases, V lost 5 bases, and 4 bases had no gene match. Germline values: CDR1 SEHNR, CDR2 FQNEAQ (reference sequence). Turning to this clone: Its antigen remains unidentified.

The PCR used 60 V beta and 13 J beta primers. Assay: immunoSEQ multiplex PCR; the TCRdb copy retains only in-frame clones and omits some. Among about 82,000 clones listed, over 85% were seen once. General study findings and limits: Higher TCR clonality did not directly relate to longer survival.

Sequencing used blood, obtained before dendritic cell vaccination. The TCR originated in a human donor with glioblastoma. The V gene is TRBV7-9, the J gene TRBJ1-1; 7 bases are a match to TRBD1. DNA for the CDR3: TGTGCCAGCAGCCGACAGGGAGGCACTGAAGCTTTCTTT. Its translation: CASSRQGGTEAFF.